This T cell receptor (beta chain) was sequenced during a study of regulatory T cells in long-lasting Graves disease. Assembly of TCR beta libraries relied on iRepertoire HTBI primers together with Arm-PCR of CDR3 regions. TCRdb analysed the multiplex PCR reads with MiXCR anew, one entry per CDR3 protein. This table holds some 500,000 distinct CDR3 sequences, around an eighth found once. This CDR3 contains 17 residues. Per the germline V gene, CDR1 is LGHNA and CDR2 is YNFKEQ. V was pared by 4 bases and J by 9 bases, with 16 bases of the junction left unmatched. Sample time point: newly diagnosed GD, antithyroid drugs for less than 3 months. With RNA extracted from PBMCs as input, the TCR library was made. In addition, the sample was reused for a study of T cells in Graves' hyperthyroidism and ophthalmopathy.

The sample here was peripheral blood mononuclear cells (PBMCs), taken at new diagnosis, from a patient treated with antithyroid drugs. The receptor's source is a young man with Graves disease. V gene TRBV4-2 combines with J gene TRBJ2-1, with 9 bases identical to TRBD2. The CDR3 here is CASSPKIAGAGLGEQFF. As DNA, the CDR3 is TGTGCCAGCAGCCCCAAAATAGCGGGAGCAGGTTTAGGTGAGCAGTTCTTC.